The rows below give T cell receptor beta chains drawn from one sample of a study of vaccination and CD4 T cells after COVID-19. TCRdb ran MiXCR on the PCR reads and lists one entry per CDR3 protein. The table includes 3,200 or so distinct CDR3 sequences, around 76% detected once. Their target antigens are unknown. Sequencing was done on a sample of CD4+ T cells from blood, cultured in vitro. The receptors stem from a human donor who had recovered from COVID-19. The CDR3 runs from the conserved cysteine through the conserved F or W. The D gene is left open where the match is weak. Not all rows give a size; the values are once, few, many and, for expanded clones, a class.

TGTGCCAGCAGCTTATTGGTTGCTGAAGCTTTCTTT,CASSLLVAEAFF,.,TRBJ1-1,.,TRBV7-2
TGTGCCACCAGCAGAGATCTAACAGGGAGGGTCGGCTACACCTTC,CATSRDLTGRVGYTF,.,TRBJ1-2,.,TRBV15
TGTGCCACCTCGAGGCAGGGAGACTACACCTTC,CATSRQGDYTF,.,TRBJ1-2,.,TRBV24-1
TGTGCCACCAGTGATTTCGTCAGGGAGGACTCCTTC,CATSDFVREDSF,.,TRBJ1-2,few,TRBV24-1
TGTGCCAGCAGTGATCCGTCGACCCGTTATGGCTACACCTTC,CASSDPSTRYGYTF,.,TRBJ1-2,.,TRBV10-3
TGTGCCAGCAGCTTCGCAGGGGAGACTGAGCAGTTCTTC,CASSFAGETEQFF,.,TRBJ2-1,.,TRBV7-9
TGTGCCAGCAGTTTCTCACAGGGTGGGGGGAAAGCTTTCTTT,CASSFSQGGGKAFF,.,TRBJ1-1,.,TRBV27
TGCAGTGCTCAGAACCGGAACGAGCAGTACTTC,CSAQNRNEQYF,.,TRBJ2-7,.,TRBV20-1
TGTGCCAGCAGTGCCACCGGGACAGCATTTGGCTACACCTTC,CASSATGTAFGYTF,TRBD1,TRBJ1-2,.,TRBV6-1
TGTGCCACCATGAGCACCGGACTGGCCTACGAGCAGTACTTC,CATMSTGLAYEQYF,.,TRBJ2-7,.,TRBV6-1
TGTGCCAGCAGTGCAGACAGGGGTTACCAGCCCCAGCATTTT,CASSADRGYQPQHF,TRBD1,TRBJ1-5,.,TRBV6-2/TRBV6-3
TGTGCCAGCAGTCTGGGCCTGGACAGCTGGGAAGCTTTCTTT,CASSLGLDSWEAFF,.,TRBJ1-1,few,TRBV27
TGTGCCAGCAGCCCCGGCTTGGGGGCGCAAGGGGGCTACACCTTC,CASSPGLGAQGGYTF,.,TRBJ1-2,.,TRBV7-2
TGTGCCATCAGTACAGGGGTTTATGGCTACACCTTC,CAISTGVYGYTF,TRBD1,TRBJ1-2,medium-sized,TRBV10-3
TGTGCCAGCAGCTCACCAGGGGTTTCTGGGGCCAACGTCCTGACTTTC,CASSSPGVSGANVLTF,.,TRBJ2-6,few,TRBV27
TGTGCTTCCGCGACAGGCTCTGGGGCCAACGTCCTGACTTTC,CASATGSGANVLTF,.,TRBJ2-6,.,TRBV6-1
TGTGCCAGCAGTTACAGCCGAGATACGCAGTATTTT,CASSYSRDTQYF,.,TRBJ2-3,.,TRBV6-5
TGTGCCAGCAGGAGCGGGTCGCATACGCAGTATTTT,CASRSGSHTQYF,.,TRBJ2-3,few,TRBV12-3/TRBV12-4
TGTGCCATCAGCGAGAATGGGGCCTACGAGCAGTACTTC,CAISENGAYEQYF,.,TRBJ2-7,.,TRBV10-3
TGTGCCAGCAGACCCGGACGAGTCAGTGGCTACACCTTC,CASRPGRVSGYTF,.,TRBJ1-2,medium-sized,TRBV21-1
TGCAGTGCTAGAGATGATTTGGTCTACAGCAATCAGCCCCAGCATTTT,CSARDDLVYSNQPQHF,.,TRBJ1-5,.,TRBV20-1
TGTGCCATCAGTGATCGGGCAGGGTATGGCTACACCTTC,CAISDRAGYGYTF,.,TRBJ1-2,hyperexpanded,TRBV10-3
TGTGCCACCAGTGATACACAGGGGGCGTATGGCTACACCTTC,CATSDTQGAYGYTF,TRBD1,TRBJ1-2,once,TRBV24-1